This T cell receptor (beta chain) was recovered during a study of T cell responses to AZD1222 COVID-19 vaccine. As concerns this clone: The antigen is not known.

Here immunoSEQ multiplex PCR was the method, and the copy in TCRdb shows in-frame clones only, minus some. The sample lists over 100,000 clones; around 86% were seen once. Overall study findings and caveats: Clonal diversity may have been underestimated in mostly white British donors. Sampled repertoires all dated from after the peak T cell response.

With 6 bases clipped from V and 5 bases from J, the junction kept 6 bases outside the gene matches. This CDR3 has 14 amino acids. The germline CDR1 and CDR2 sequences are MNHNY and SVGAGI (reference sequence). The chain combines TRBV6-6 with TRBJ2-3; 9 nucleotides line up with TRBD1. Sequencing was performed on peripheral blood, taken on day 0 of AZD1222 vaccination. This receptor was obtained from an adult in good health. The CDR3 region is CASSAGTGIDTQYF. The CDR3 DNA sequence: TGTGCCAGCAGCGCCGGGACAGGGATAGATACGCAGTATTTT.